Reported below is one T cell receptor beta chain. Its antigen is still unknown. No clone much larger than this one lies a single base away; base qualities are absent. These data are taken from a study of shared clonotypes between healthy human individuals (TCRdb year 2020). Regarding the study in general: A few men and two women, aged 18 to 49 years, made up the cohort. For each donor, three plates each were used for CD4 naive and CD4 memory, two plates were used for CD8 naive, and one plate was used for CD8 memory. The study deeply sequenced blood TCR repertoires of five healthy adults to estimate repertoire size and the extent of clonotype sharing between individuals. To increase sequencing depth and limit assay-specific biases, different laboratories used diverse techniques to prepare libraries and sequence TCR repertoires. Per donor, leukapheresis produced somewhere between about 0.94 and 9.5 billion PBMCs.

The donors were healthy, HIV-negative adults with no recently reported acute infections or vaccinations. Every donor was a Caucasian adult residing in Nashville, Tennessee, USA. CD4+ T cells were enriched through magnetic negative selection, after which naive cells were positively selected on CD45RA and the remaining negative fraction served as the memory subset. Blood was collected by leukapheresis, and PBMCs were isolated by Ficoll-Histopaque density gradient centrifugation and then cryopreserved in liquid nitrogen vapor phase. Analytical flow cytometry was used to check the purity and quantity of each magnetically sorted T cell population. From each sorted fraction, genomic DNA was isolated and quantified by UV absorbance on a Nanodrop 2000c. Using the deep immunoSEQ assay, multiplex PCR amplified TCR CDR3 regions from genomic DNA. Genomic DNA extracted from each cell subset was distributed evenly over all wells of several immunoSEQ 96-well plates, and each plate served as one replicate. For sorted subsets, roughly 200 ng genomic DNA, equal to 25,000 to 35,000 T cell genomes, was loaded into each replicate PCR. Purified libraries were quantified with a Qubit 3.0 fluorometer, sized on a Bioanalyzer 2100, and re-quantified with the KAPA Library Quantification kit. Every immunoSEQ 96-well plate was sequenced on a dedicated single-read 150-cycle Illumina NextSeq 550 flow cell. Per the authors' processing: The immunoSEQ output contained only junctional sequences without quality scores, so filtering could not match that applied to full-length reads. To assign V/J genes and CDR3, sequences were annotated against IMGT germline references using PyIR, a Python wrapper for IgBLAST v1.9. Reads with weak V/J assignments (E-value above 1e-6), missing CDR3, stop codons, out-of-frame junctions, or ambiguous translated residues were removed. V3J clonotypes were defined by identical inferred V gene, J gene, and CDR3 amino acid sequence. Percentage overlap between repertoires was calculated by dividing the number of shared unique clonotypes by the size of the smaller repertoire. Three approaches were used to assess repertoire richness: RTK rarefaction, the Chao1 estimator, and Recon v2.1 estimates of unobserved clonotypes. For all TCRbeta clonotypes obtained by the gDNA method from a few donors, generation probabilities were computed with OLGA. The source is immuneACCESS, and TCRdb retained only in-frame sequences with V and J called. Part of the clones is not carried over; for the studies checked, unresolved V genes explain less than half of this, and the remainder is unexplained. The V and J calls and clone size are taken from that table; D and trimming were inferred from the DNA. The sample table lists about 1.1 million clones, around 77% of them with a count of one. The ten biggest clones cover 0.89% of the sample.

Including cysteine and phenylalanine, the CDR3 has 16 amino acids. Left in the record is the CDR3 DNA by itself, 48 bases read in frame from the first base. The junction shows trimming of 5 bases on V and 5 bases on J, and the gene matches do not reach 13 bases of it. Taken from the germline V gene (reference sequence), the CDR1 and CDR2 loops are SEHNR and FQNEAQ. Broader findings and caveats from the paper: Because the study included only a small number of donors, the genetic and exposure-history diversity represented was limited. Sampling was restricted to blood, and TCR repertoires in tissues likely differ from the TCR repertoires found in blood. Sharing across four donors was observed for 5% to 6.5% of naive CD4, 3% to 4% of naive CD8, about 2.3% of memory CD4, and roughly 0.43% of memory CD8 clonotypes. Based on pairwise subsampling, the degree of clonotype sharing among donors was expected to be affected by sequencing depth. Incomplete sequencing was indicated by rarefaction of sorted-subset datasets, despite the large sequencing depth. Compared with non-shared clonotypes, clonotypes shared by all four sorted-subset donors had higher generation probabilities. Larger estimated clonotype richness was generally found for naive subsets than for memory subsets.

The rearranged segments are TRBV7-9 and TRBJ2-7; 9 bases in the junction line up with TRBD1. This clonotype was sampled from a man between 18 and 35 years old in good health. Some clones in this sample may be carry-over from other donors' samples. Sequenced material: memory CD4+ T cells from PBMCs. The sample's cell subset or site label is to be understood as: CD45RA-negative fraction. The bases are TGTGCCAGCAGCCAAACCGTGGGACAGGGCTCTGACGAGCAGTACTTC. It translates as CASSQTVGQGSDEQYF.